Presented here are 19 T cell receptor beta chains from one specimen sequenced in a study of PD-1 blockade in classical Hodgkin lymphoma. All the patients suffered relapse after autologous stem cell transplantation, and brentuximab vedotin exposure differed. Repertoires were generated with immunoSEQ multiplex PCR, while TCRdb's copy carries only in-frame clones and drops some. The sample records roughly 13,000 clones, 75% to 90% being singletons. Sample: peripheral blood mononuclear cells (PBMCs), taken at baseline. These receptors all come from a human donor with classical Hodgkin lymphoma.

This clone is a singleton in its sample. The gene calls are TRBV9 and TRBJ1-2; a possible D gene is TRBD1 (6 bases). Germline V CDR1 and CDR2: SGDLS, YYNGEE. V lost 0 bases to trimming and J lost 4 bases, with 7 bases between them. The CDR3 runs to 13 residues. CDR3 sequence reads: CASSVGQVYGYTF. CDR3 bases: TGTGCCAGCAGCGTAGGACAGGTCTATGGCTACACCTTC.

The chain links TRBV5-1 to TRBJ2-5; tentatively, D is TRBD1 or TRBD2 (5 bases each). V was cut by 4 bases and J by 1 base, with 14 bases left in between. The CDR3 totals 15 residues. Germline assignment: CDR1 SGHRS and CDR2 YFSETQ. The CDR3 spells CASSTAGAFQETQYF. The CDR3 DNA reads TGCGCCAGCAGCACGGCCGGGGCGTTCCAAGAGACCCAGTACTTC.

This chain joins TRBV11-3 and TRBJ2-3; 11 positions agree with TRBD1. The V gene's germline CDR1 is SGHNT and CDR2 YENEEA. V shed 5 bases and J 3 bases; nucleotides not matched to a gene: 10. The CDR3 covers 17 residues. This chain's CDR3 is CASSTSGGQGETDTQYF. CDR3 DNA: TGTGCCAGCAGCACCAGCGGGGGACAGGGGGAAACAGATACGCAGTATTTT.

V is TRBV9 and J is TRBJ1-1; a weak D match, TRBD1 (5 bases). Trimming pared 0 bases from V and 5 bases from J, leaving 11 bases between. The CDR3 runs to 14 residues. Germline V gives CDR1 SGDLS, CDR2 YYNGEE. The CDR3 spells CASSVGQLVTEAFF. CDR3 nucleotides: TGTGCCAGCAGCGTAGGACAGTTGGTTACTGAAGCTTTCTTT.

The CDR3 region has the DNA TGTGCCAGCTCACCCTTAGAGACCGGGGAGCTGTTTTTT. This encodes CASSPLETGELFF. This sequence joins TRBV18 and TRBJ2-2; D unresolved. The CDR3 runs to 13 residues. Trimming removed 3 bases at V and 5 bases at J, with 7 bases between. Per the germline V gene, CDR1 is KGHSH and CDR2 is LQKENI.

V is TRBV19 and J is TRBJ2-1; tentative D call: TRBD2 (6 bases). V shed 3 bases and J shed 8 bases, with 14 bases lying between them. The CDR3 spans 14 residues. CDR1 is LNHDA and CDR2 is SQIVND in the germline V gene (reference sequence). The CDR3 coding sequence is TGTGCCAGTAGTATGCGGACTAACGGCCATGAGCAGTTCTTC. This translates into CASSMRTNGHEQFF.

The rearrangement joins TRBV21-1 to TRBJ1-5; no DNA check was done on the table's D call, TRBD1. TRBV21-1 is a pseudogene. The CDR3 sequence is 17 residues long. The CDR3 DNA is TGTGCCGACACAGGGGGCTCGGGTCTTGCCCTCAATCAGCCCCAGCATTTT. It encodes CADTGGSGLALNQPQHF.

The gene calls are TRBV2 and TRBJ1-1; maybe TRBD1 (5 bases). Germline CDR1 and CDR2: SNHLY and FYNNEI. V lost 8 bases and J 1 base, leaving 11 bases between the germline ends. This CDR3 is built from 13 residues. The CDR3 here is CASGGERNTEAFF. CDR3 nucleotide sequence: TGTGCCAGCGGGGGGGAAAGGAACACTGAAGCTTTCTTT.

The V call is TRBV6-1, the J call TRBJ1-4; 10 bases match TRBD1. J gave up 5 bases and V 5 bases, and 2 bases lay outside the gene matches. Germline CDR1 is MNHNS and CDR2 is SASEGT. This CDR3 has 14 residues. CDR3 sequence (DNA): TGTGCCAGCAGTCCGGGACAGGGGAATGAAAAACTGTTTTTT. It specifies CASSPGQGNEKLFF.

The V gene is TRBV7-8, the J gene TRBJ2-2; 7 positions match TRBD2. The CDR3 has 16 residues. The V gene end was trimmed by 3 bases and the J gene end by 6 bases; junction bases not matched to a gene: 10. Germline V gene lookup returns CDR1 SGHVS and CDR2 FQNEAQ. CDR3 nucleotide sequence: TGTGCCAGCAGCTTGAGGGAGGGCTGGGGGTCCGGGGAGCTGTTTTTT. This translates into CASSLREGWGSGELFF.

The rearrangement links TRBV28 to TRBJ2-5, with D possibly TRBD1 on 6 matching bases. CDR3 size: 14 residues. Trimming removed 5 bases from V and 3 bases from J, with 13 bases in between. CDR1 MDHEN and CDR2 SYDVKM come from the germline V gene. The CDR3 protein is CASSQTGPKETQYF. The CDR3 region has the DNA TGTGCCAGCAGTCAGACAGGCCCCAAAGAGACCCAGTACTTC.

This sequence joins TRBV19 and TRBJ2-2; the D gene could be TRBD1 or TRBD2 (5 bases each). The CDR3 covers 17 residues. Per the germline V gene, CDR1 is LNHDA and CDR2 is SQIVND (reference sequence). Deletions cut 6 bases from V and 0 bases from J, with 17 bases between. The CDR3: CASSIRGTSANTGELFF. The CDR3 coding sequence is TGTGCCAGTAGCATCCGAGGGACGTCCGCGAACACCGGGGAGCTGTTTTTT.

Only one count was recorded for this clone. This chain joins TRBV27 and TRBJ2-6, with D maybe TRBD1 (5 bases). Between the trimmed V and J ends, which lost 5 bases and 4 bases, there was a span of 15 bases. CDR1 and CDR2 (germline): MNHEY, SMNVEV (reference sequence). The CDR3 sequence is 16 residues long. CDR3 sequence: CASSPSSGIGANVLTF. CDR3 coding DNA: TGTGCCAGCAGTCCATCCTCAGGGATCGGGGCCAACGTCCTGACTTTC.

This clone was seen a few times. This chain connects TRBV18 to TRBJ2-7, with a tentative D call TRBD1 (5 bases). The CDR3 has 13 amino acids. Germline loops: CDR1 KGHSH, CDR2 LQKENI. Trimming stripped 0 bases from V and 12 bases from J, with 15 bases between. The CDR3 loop reads CASSPPTGPLPYF. CDR3 nucleotides: TGTGCCAGCTCACCACCTACAGGCCCTCTCCCGTACTTC.

V and J are TRBV2 and TRBJ2-7; TRBD2 might be the D (5 bases). Germline loops: CDR1 SNHLY, CDR2 FYNNEI. The CDR3 totals 13 residues. V was cut by 3 bases and J by 2 bases, with 8 bases left in between. The CDR3 nucleotides read TGTGCCAGCAGTGAGCGGGTTCCCTACGAGCAGTACTTC. It translates to CASSERVPYEQYF.

V usage is TRBV5-1 and J usage is TRBJ1-1, with D unresolved. The CDR3 is made up of 13 amino acids. The V gene lost 4 bases and the J gene lost 1 base, with 8 bases spanning the gap. CDR1 SGHRS and CDR2 YFSETQ come from the germline V gene. The CDR3: CASSPRGNTEAFF. DNA of the CDR3: TGCGCCAGCAGCCCCAGAGGGAACACTGAAGCTTTCTTT.

In regard to this clone: Other DNA variants within this sample encode the same CDR3. The genes are TRBV5-1 and TRBJ2-5, with 7 bases that match TRBD2. With 0 bases clipped from V and 4 bases from J, the junction kept 3 bases outside the gene matches. CDR1 and CDR2 (germline): SGHRS, YFSETQ. The CDR3 loop spans 14 amino acids. The CDR3 reads CASSLGGGRETQYF. In DNA, the CDR3 is TGCGCCAGCAGCTTGGGAGGCGGGAGAGAGACCCAGTACTTC.

This clone was counted only a few times. This chain uses TRBV11-2 with TRBJ1-1; D is perhaps TRBD1 (5 bases). The germline V gene encodes CDR1 SGHAT and CDR2 FQNNGV. The CDR3 is 14 residues long. With 0 bases removed from V and 4 bases from J, the gap between germline ends came to 9 bases. In nucleotides, the CDR3 is TGTGCCAGCAGCTTAGATCGGGGGAGCACTGAAGCTTTCTTT. The encoded protein is CASSLDRGSTEAFF.

The chain is built from TRBV5-5 and TRBJ2-1; tentatively, D is TRBD1 or TRBD2 (6 bases each). V shed 4 bases and J shed 3 bases, with 20 bases lying between them. The CDR3 totals 17 residues. Germline CDR1 reads SGHKS; CDR2 reads YYEKEE (reference sequence). CDR3 residues: CASSKYVGGADYNEQFF. CDR3 DNA: TGTGCCAGCAGCAAGTATGTCGGGGGCGCGGACTACAATGAGCAGTTCTTC.